This passage covers 2 T cell receptor beta chains from one sample sequenced in a study of T-cell memory formation after mild COVID-19. Using its own MiXCR run on the 5' RACE reads, TCRdb lists one record per CDR3 protein. Altogether about 90,000 distinct CDR3 sequences are present, 13% being singletons, with the ten largest covering about 25%. Sample: PBMCs or a T cell subset sorted from them (not recorded which). All receptors derive from an adult woman who had mild COVID-19 (a few samples of this study predate the infection). Cell type and time point are not known.

This chain joins TRBV7-9 and TRBJ1-2; D is perhaps TRBD1 (6 bases). The CDR3 has 16 amino acids. V was trimmed by 5 bases and J by 4 bases, leaving 20 bases between them. Per germline, CDR1 SEHNR and CDR2 FQNEAQ (reference sequence). The CDR3 reads CASSTAGAAYTYGYTF. CDR3 in DNA: TGTGCCAGCAGCACAGCGGGGGCGGCGTATACCTATGGCTACACCTTC.

The rearrangement links TRBV28 to TRBJ1-1; 7 bases align to TRBD1. V lost 1 base to trimming and J lost 0 bases; unmatched junction nucleotides: 14. Germline CDR1 and CDR2: MDHEN and SYDVKM. This CDR3 region has 19 residues. DNA for the CDR3: TGTGCCAGCAGTTTATCAGCTAGCCAGGGGGGGGCGATGAACACTGAAGCTTTCTTT. Its protein product is CASSLSASQGGAMNTEAFF.